This T cell receptor (beta chain) was obtained from a study of PD-1 and CTLA-4 blockade in melanoma. Here immunoSEQ multiplex PCR was the method, and the copy in TCRdb shows in-frame clones only, minus some. The table includes roughly 30,000 clones, 75% to 95% detected once. The CDR3 runs to 13 residues. Germline CDR1 and CDR2: MDHEN and SYDVKM. V gave up 11 bases and J gave up 3 bases, with 16 bases separating them. The receptor was isolated from a human donor with melanoma. This chain links TRBV28 with TRBJ1-2; D not resolved. Sequencing was performed on CD8+ T cells from peripheral blood, taken from a patient given anti-PD-1 treatment. In nucleotides, the CDR3 is TGTGCCTCTTTACGGACCGTCGACTATGGCTACACCTTC. This sequence encodes CASLRTVDYGYTF.